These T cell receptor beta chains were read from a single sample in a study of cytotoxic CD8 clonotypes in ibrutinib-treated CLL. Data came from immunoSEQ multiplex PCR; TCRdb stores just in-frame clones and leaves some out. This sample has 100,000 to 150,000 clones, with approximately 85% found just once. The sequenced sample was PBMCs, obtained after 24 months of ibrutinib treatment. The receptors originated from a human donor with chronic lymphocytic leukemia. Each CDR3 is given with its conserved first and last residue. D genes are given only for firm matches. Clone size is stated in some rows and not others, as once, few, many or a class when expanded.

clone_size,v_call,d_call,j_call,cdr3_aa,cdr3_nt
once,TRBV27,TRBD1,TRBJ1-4,CASSFRQGLDEKLFF,TGTGCCAGCAGTTTTCGACAGGGATTAGATGAAAAACTGTTTTTT
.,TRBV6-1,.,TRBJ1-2,CASSPELTGSLQNTF,TGTGCCAGCAGTCCCGAATTGACAGGCTCCCTCCAAAACACCTTC
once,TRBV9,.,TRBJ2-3,CASSVSSGPTDTQYF,TGTGCCAGCAGCGTATCGAGCGGGCCTACAGATACGCAGTATTTT
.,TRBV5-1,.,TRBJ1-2,CASSLEGPGGYTF,TGCGCCAGCAGCTTGGAGGGCCCCGGGGGCTACACCTTC
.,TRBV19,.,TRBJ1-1,CASSINLGLGTEAFF,TGTGCCAGTAGTATTAACTTGGGGCTAGGCACTGAAGCTTTCTTT
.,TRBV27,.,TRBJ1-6,CASSPPNAGSYNSPLHF,TGTGCCAGCAGTCCACCCAACGCAGGCTCCTATAATTCACCCCTCCACTTT
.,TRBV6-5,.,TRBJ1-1,CASSYAQTVNTEAFF,TGTGCCAGCAGTTATGCCCAGACAGTGAACACTGAAGCTTTCTTT
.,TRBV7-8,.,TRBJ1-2,CASSLRTADLYGYTF,TGTGCCAGCAGCCTGCGGACAGCCGATCTTTATGGCTACACCTTC
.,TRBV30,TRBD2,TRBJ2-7,CAWSVQRGAYEQYF,TGTGCCTGGAGTGTACAGCGGGGGGCCTACGAGCAGTACTTC
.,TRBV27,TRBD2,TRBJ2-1,CASSPGLDSPEQFF,TGTGCCAGCAGTCCCGGACTAGACTCCCCTGAGCAGTTCTTC
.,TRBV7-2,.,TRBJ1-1,CASSLSRNTEAFF,TGTGCCAGCAGCTTATCCAGAAACACTGAAGCTTTCTTT
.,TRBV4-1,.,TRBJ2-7,CASSQDLRKVGYEQYF,TGCGCCAGCAGCCAAGATTTGCGTAAAGTGGGCTACGAGCAGTACTTC
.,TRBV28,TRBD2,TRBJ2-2,CASRPSGGNTGELFF,TGTGCCAGCAGGCCCAGCGGGGGGAACACCGGGGAGCTGTTTTTT
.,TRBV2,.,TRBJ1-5,CASKLGARQPQHF,TGTGCCAGCAAGCTAGGGGCCAGGCAGCCCCAGCATTTT
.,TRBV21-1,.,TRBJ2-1,CASSHLTGQFPNEQFF,TGTGCCAGCAGCCATCTTACGGGACAGTTCCCCAATGAGCAGTTCTTC
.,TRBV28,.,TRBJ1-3,CASIGVGGNTIYF,TGTGCCAGCATCGGGGTGGGTGGAAACACCATATATTTT
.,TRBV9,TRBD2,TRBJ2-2,CASSLRLAGGLNTGELFF,TGTGCCAGCAGCCTCCGACTAGCGGGGGGGTTGAACACCGGGGAGCTGTTTTTT
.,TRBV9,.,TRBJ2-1,CASSVAYNEQFF,TGTGCCAGCAGCGTAGCATACAATGAGCAGTTCTTC
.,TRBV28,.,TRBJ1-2,CASSTSAIYGYTF,TGTGCCAGCAGTACGAGCGCCATCTATGGCTACACCTTC
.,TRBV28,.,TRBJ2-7,CASSLWAGSYEQYF,TGTGCCAGCAGTTTATGGGCAGGGTCCTACGAGCAGTACTTC
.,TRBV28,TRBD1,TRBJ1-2,CASSVQGNYGYTF,TGTGCCAGCAGCGTACAGGGGAACTATGGCTACACCTTC
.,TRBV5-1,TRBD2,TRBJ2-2,CASSLWLAGVNGELFF,TGCGCCAGCAGCTTGTGGCTAGCGGGAGTTAACGGGGAGCTGTTTTTT
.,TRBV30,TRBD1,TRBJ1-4,CACTGEALEKLFF,TGTGCCTGCACAGGGGAAGCCCTGGAAAAACTGTTTTTT
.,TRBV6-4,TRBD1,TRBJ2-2,CASSAGTGAATGELFF,TGTGCCAGCAGTGCCGGGACAGGGGCTGCGACCGGGGAGCTGTTTTTT
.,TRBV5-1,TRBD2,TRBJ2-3,CASSRGAGATLTDTQYF,TGCGCCAGCAGCCGAGGGGCGGGAGCAACCCTAACAGATACGCAGTATTTT
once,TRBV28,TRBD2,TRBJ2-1,CASSTSPGLAGGIYNEQFF,TGTGCCAGCAGCACCTCCCCGGGACTAGCGGGAGGGATTTACAATGAGCAGTTCTTC
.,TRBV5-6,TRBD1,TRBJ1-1,CASSIPTGAMNTEAFF,TGTGCCAGCAGCATACCGACAGGGGCGATGAACACTGAAGCTTTCTTT
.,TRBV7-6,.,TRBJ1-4,CASSLSSTNEKLFF,TGTGCCAGCTCCTTGAGCTCAACTAATGAAAAACTGTTTTTT
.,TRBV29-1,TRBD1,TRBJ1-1,CSTGQGVRLEAFF,TGCAGCACCGGACAGGGTGTTAGGCTTGAAGCTTTCTTT
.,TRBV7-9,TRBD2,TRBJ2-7,CASSPLAGGSSYEQYF,TGTGCCAGCAGCCCGTTAGCGGGAGGGAGCTCCTACGAGCAGTACTTC
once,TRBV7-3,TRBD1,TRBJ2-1,CASSLNGQGGKFF,TGTGCCAGCAGCCTGAATGGACAGGGTGGGAAGTTCTTC
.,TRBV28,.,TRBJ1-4,CASSSGGRGEKLFF,TGTGCCAGCAGTTCAGGCGGCCGGGGGGAAAAACTGTTTTTT
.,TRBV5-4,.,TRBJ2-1,CASSWGEDFYNEQFF,TGTGCCAGCAGCTGGGGGGAGGACTTCTACAATGAGCAGTTCTTC
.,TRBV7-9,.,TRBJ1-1,CASRMTSNTEAFF,TGTGCCAGCAGGATGACAAGTAACACTGAAGCTTTCTTT
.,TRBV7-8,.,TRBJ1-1,CASSSRGGWNTEAFF,TGTGCCAGCAGCTCTAGGGGAGGGTGGAACACTGAAGCTTTCTTT
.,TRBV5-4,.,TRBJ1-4,CASSDDNEKLFF,TGTGCCAGTTCGGATGATAATGAAAAACTGTTTTTT
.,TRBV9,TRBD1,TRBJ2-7,CASNKPPGWDRGLVAVGSSYEQYF,TGTGCCAGCAATAAACCTCCCGGGTGGGACAGGGGGCTAGTAGCGGTTGGGAGCTCCTACGAGCAGTACTTC
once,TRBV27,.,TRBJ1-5,CASSIGRQVNQPQHF,TGTGCCAGCAGTATCGGGCGACAGGTAAATCAGCCCCAGCATTTT
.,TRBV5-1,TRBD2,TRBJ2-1,CASSSTSGRNNEQFF,TGCGCCAGCAGCTCTACTAGCGGAAGGAACAATGAGCAGTTCTTC
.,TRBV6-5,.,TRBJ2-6,CASSSREPGANVLTF,TGTGCCAGCAGCTCACGGGAGCCCGGGGCCAACGTCCTGACTTTC
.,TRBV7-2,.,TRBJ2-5,CASSHGIGDQETQYF,TGTGCCAGCAGCCATGGGATAGGGGATCAAGAGACCCAGTACTTC
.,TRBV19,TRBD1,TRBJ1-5,CASSRGRGSDFSNQPQHF,TGTGCCAGTAGCCGGGGCAGGGGGAGCGACTTTAGCAATCAGCCCCAGCATTTT
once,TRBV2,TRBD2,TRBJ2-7,CASSESGRANEQYF,TGTGCCAGCAGCGAGAGCGGGAGGGCCAACGAGCAGTACTTC
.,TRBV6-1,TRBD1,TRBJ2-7,CASSGPRGRSYEQYF,TGTGCCAGCAGTGGGCCCAGGGGGCGCAGCTACGAGCAGTACTTC
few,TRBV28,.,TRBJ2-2,CASIANTGELFF,TGTGCCAGCATCGCGAACACCGGGGAGCTGTTTTTT
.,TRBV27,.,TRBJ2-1,CASAPGVHEQFF,TGTGCCAGCGCCCCGGGGGTCCATGAGCAGTTCTTC
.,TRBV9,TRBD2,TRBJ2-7,CASSLGLAGGGSYEQYF,TGTGCCAGCAGCTTGGGACTAGCGGGAGGAGGGTCCTACGAGCAGTACTTC
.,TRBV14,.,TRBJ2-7,CASRPWDGSSYEQYF,TGTGCCAGCAGGCCTTGGGACGGGAGCTCCTACGAGCAGTACTTC